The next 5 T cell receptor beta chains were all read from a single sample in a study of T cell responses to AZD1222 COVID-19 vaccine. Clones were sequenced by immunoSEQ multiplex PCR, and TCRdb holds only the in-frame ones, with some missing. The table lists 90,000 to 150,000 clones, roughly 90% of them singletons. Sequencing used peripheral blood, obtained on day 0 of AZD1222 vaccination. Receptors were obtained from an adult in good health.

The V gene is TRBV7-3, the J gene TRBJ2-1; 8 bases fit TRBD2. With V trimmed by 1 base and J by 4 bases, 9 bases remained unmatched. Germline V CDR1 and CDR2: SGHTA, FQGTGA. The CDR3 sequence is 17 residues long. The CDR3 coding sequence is TGTGCCAGCAGCTTAAGTCCCAGCGGGGGCCAATACAATGAGCAGTTCTTC. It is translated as CASSLSPSGGQYNEQFF. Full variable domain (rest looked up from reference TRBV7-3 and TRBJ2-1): GAGVSQTPSNKVTEKGKYVELRCDPISGHTALYWYRQSLGQGPEFLIYFQGTGAADDSGLPNDRFFAVRPEGSVSTLKIQRTERGDSAVYLCASSLSPSGGQYNEQFFGPGTRLTVL.

DNA for the CDR3: TGTGCCAGACCCACACAAAGGGAGACCCAGTACTTC. Its translation: CARPTQRETQYF. The gene calls are TRBV5-3 and TRBJ2-5; D is ambiguous. TRBV5-3 is given ORF status, its function remaining uncertain. Trimming took 7 bases from V and 5 from J, leaving 12 bases between them. There are 12 residues in the CDR3.

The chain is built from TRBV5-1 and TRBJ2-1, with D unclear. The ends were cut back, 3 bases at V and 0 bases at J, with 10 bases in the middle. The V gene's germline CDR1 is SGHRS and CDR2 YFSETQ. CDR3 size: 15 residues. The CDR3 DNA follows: TGCGCCAGCAGCTCAGGTCCTAGCTCCTACAATGAGCAGTTCTTC. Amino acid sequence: CASSSGPSSYNEQFF.

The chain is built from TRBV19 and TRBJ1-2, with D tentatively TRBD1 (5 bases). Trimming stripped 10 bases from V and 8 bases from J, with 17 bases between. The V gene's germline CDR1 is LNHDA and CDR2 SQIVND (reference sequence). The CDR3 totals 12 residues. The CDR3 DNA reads TGTGCCACCACCCCGGGGGGAGAGGGCTACACCTTC. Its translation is CATTPGGEGYTF.

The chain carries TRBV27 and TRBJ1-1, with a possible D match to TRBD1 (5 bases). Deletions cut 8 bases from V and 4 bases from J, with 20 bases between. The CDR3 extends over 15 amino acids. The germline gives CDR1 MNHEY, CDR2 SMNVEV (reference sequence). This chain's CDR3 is CASRDQGSLVTEAFF. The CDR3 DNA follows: TGTGCCAGCCGTGACCAGGGATCGTTGGTCACTGAAGCTTTCTTT.